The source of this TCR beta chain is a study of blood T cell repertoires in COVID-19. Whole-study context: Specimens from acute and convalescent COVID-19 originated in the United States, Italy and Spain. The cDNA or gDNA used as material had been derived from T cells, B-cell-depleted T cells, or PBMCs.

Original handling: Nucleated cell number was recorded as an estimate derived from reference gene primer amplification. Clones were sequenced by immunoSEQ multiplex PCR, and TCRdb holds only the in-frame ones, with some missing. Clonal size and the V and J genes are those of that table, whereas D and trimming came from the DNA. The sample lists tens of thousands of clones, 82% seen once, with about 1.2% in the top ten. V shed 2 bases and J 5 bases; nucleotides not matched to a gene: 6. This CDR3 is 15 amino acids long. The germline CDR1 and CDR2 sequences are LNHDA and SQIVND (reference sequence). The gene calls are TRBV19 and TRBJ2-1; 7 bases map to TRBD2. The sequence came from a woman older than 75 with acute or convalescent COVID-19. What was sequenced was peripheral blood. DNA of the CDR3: TGTGCCAGTAGTATAACGGCAGGGAGGGACAATGAGCAGTTCTTC. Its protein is CASSITAGRDNEQFF.